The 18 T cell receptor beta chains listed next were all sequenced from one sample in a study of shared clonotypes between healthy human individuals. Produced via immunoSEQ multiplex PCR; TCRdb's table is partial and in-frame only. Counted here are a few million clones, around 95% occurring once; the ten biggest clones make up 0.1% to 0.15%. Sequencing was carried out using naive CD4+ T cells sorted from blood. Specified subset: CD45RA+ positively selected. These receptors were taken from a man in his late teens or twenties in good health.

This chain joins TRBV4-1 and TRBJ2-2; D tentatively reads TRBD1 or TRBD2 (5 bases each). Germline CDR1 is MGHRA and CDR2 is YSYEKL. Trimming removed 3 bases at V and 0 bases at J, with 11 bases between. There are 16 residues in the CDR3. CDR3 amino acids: CASSQSGTANTGELFF. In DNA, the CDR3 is TGCGCCAGCAGCCAGTCTGGGACGGCGAACACCGGGGAGCTGTTTTTT.

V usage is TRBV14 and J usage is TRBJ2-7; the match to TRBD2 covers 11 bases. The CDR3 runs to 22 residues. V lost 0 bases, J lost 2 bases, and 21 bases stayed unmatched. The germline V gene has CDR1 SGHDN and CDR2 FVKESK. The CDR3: CASSQDSPGLWLAGGPTYEQYF. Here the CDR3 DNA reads TGTGCCAGCAGCCAAGATAGCCCGGGACTTTGGCTAGCGGGAGGACCGACCTACGAGCAGTACTTC.

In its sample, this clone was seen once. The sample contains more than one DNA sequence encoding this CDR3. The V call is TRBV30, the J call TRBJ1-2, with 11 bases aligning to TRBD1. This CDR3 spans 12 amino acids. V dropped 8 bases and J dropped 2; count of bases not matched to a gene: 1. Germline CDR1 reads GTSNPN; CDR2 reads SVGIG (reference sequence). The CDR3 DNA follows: TGTGCCCGGACAGGGGGCAACTATGGCTACACCTTC. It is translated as CARTGGNYGYTF.

In DNA, the CDR3 is TGTGCCATCAGCCTGGACAGGTTGAACACTGAAGCTTTCTTT. Its translation is CAISLDRLNTEAFF. This rearrangement joins TRBV10-3 to TRBJ1-1, with 7 bases matching TRBD1. Per the germline V gene, CDR1 is ENHRY and CDR2 is SYGVKD. There are 14 residues in the CDR3. The V and J ends lost 6 bases and 0 bases, in that order; junction bases with no gene match: 4.

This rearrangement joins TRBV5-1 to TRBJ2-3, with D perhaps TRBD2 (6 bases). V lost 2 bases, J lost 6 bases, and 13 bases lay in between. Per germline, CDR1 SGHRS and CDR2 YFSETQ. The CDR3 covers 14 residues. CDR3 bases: TGCGCCAGCAGCTTACGACTAGGTGTGGATACGCAGTATTTT. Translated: CASSLRLGVDTQYF.

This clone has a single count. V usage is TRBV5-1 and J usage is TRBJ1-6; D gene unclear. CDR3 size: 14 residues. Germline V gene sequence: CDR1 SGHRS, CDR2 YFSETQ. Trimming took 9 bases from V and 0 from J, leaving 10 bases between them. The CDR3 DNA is TGCGCCACCGCGGACGGCTCCTATAATTCACCCCTCCACTTT. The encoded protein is CATADGSYNSPLHF.

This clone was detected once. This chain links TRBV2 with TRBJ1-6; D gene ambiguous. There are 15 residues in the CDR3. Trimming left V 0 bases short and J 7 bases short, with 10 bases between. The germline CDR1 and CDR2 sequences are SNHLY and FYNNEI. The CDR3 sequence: CASSEAPCGNSPLHF. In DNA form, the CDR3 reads TGTGCCAGCAGTGAAGCTCCCTGCGGAAATTCACCCCTCCACTTT.

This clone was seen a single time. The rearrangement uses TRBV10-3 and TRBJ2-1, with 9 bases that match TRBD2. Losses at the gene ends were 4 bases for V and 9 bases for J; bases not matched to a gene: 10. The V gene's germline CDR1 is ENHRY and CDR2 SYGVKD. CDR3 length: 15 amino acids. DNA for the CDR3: TGTGCCATCAGTGGACCCCCTGGACTAGCGAGTGAGCAGTTCTTC. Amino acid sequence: CAISGPPGLASEQFF.

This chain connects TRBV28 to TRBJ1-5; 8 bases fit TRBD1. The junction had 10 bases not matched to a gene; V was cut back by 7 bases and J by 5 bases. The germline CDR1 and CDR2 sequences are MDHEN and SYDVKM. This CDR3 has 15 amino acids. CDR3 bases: TGTGCCAGCACCCTTCTAGGGACAGGATATCAGCCCCAGCATTTT. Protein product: CASTLLGTGYQPQHF.

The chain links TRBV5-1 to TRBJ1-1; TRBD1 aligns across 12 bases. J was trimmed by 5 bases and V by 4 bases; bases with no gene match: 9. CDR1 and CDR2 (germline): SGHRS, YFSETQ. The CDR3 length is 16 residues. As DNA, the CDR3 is TGCGCCAGCAGCCCAGGGGACAGGGGGCCGGAGACTGAAGCTTTCTTT. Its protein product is CASSPGDRGPETEAFF.

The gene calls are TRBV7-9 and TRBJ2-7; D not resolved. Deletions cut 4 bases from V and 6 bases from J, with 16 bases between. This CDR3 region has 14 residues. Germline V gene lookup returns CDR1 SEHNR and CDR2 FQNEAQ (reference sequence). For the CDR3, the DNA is TGTGCCAGCAGCTCCCGGACCCCTTGGGGCGAGCAGTACTTC. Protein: CASSSRTPWGEQYF.

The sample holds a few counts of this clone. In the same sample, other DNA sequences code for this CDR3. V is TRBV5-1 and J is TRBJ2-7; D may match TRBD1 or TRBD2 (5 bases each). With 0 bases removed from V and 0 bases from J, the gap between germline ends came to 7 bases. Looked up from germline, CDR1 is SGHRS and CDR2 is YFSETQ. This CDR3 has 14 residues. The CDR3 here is CASSLGGSSYEQYF. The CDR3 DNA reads TGCGCCAGCAGCTTGGGGGGGAGCTCCTACGAGCAGTACTTC. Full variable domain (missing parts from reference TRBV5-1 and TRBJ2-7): KAGVTQTPRYLIKTRGQQVTLSCSPISGHRSVSWYQQTPGQGLQFLFEYFSETQRNKGNFPGRFSGRQFSNSRSEMNVSTLELGDSALYLCASSLGGSSYEQYFGPGTRLTVT.

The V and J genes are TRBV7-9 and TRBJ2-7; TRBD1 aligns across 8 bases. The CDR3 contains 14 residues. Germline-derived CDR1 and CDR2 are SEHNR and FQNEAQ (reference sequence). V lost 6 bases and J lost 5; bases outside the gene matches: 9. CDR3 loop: CASRQDRVNNEQYF. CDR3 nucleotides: TGTGCCAGCAGACAGGACAGGGTGAACAACGAGCAGTACTTC. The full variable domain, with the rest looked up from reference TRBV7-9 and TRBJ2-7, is DTGVSQNPRHKITKRGQNVTFRCDPISEHNRLYWYRQTLGQGPEFLTYFQNEAQLEKSRLLSDRFSAERPKGSFSTLEIQRTEQGDSAMYLCASRQDRVNNEQYFGPGTRLTVT.

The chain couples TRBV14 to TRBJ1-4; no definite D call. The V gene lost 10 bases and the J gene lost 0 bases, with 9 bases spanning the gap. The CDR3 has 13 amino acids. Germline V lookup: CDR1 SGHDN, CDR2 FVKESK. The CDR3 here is CAIESATNEKLFF. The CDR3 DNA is TGTGCCATCGAGTCTGCAACTAATGAAAAACTGTTTTTT.

The CDR3 nucleotides are TGTGCCAGCAGCCCCCGATACGCCAGCAATGAGCAGTTCTTC. Translated: CASSPRYASNEQFF. V is TRBV7-6 and J is TRBJ2-1; D remains ambiguous. Germline CDR1 reads SGHVS; CDR2 reads FNYEAQ. Trimming removed 5 bases from V and 6 bases from J, with 14 bases in between. The CDR3 consists of 14 residues. Full variable domain (rest looked up from reference TRBV7-6 and TRBJ2-1): GAGVSQSPRYKVTKRGQDVALRCDPISGHVSLYWYRQALGQGPEFLTYFNYEAQQDKSGLPNDRFSAERPEGSISTLTIQRTEQRDSAMYRCASSPRYASNEQFFGPGTRLTVL.

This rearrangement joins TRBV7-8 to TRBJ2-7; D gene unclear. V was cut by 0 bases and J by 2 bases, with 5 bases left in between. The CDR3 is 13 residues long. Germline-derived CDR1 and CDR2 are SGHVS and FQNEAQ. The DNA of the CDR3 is TGTGCCAGCAGCTTAGCGGGAACCTACGAGCAGTACTTC. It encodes CASSLAGTYEQYF.

For the CDR3, the DNA is TGTGCCAGCAGAGGTGGGGGCGGATGGTATGGCTACACCTTC. Its protein is CASRGGGGWYGYTF. The V call is TRBV25-1, the J call TRBJ1-2; TRBD1 is a possible D gene (6 bases). This CDR3 is 14 amino acids long. Trimming left V 6 bases short and J 5 bases short, with 16 bases between. CDR1 is MGHDK, CDR2 SYGVNS, per germline.

Here the CDR3 reads CASSLAENKGEQYF. The CDR3 coding sequence is TGTGCCAGCAGCTTAGCGGAGAATAAGGGCGAGCAGTACTTC. The gene calls are TRBV7-6 and TRBJ2-7; unclear D gene. V was cut by 0 bases and J by 6 bases, with 12 bases left in between. CDR1 and CDR2 from the germline V gene are SGHVS and FNYEAQ. The CDR3 extends over 14 amino acids.